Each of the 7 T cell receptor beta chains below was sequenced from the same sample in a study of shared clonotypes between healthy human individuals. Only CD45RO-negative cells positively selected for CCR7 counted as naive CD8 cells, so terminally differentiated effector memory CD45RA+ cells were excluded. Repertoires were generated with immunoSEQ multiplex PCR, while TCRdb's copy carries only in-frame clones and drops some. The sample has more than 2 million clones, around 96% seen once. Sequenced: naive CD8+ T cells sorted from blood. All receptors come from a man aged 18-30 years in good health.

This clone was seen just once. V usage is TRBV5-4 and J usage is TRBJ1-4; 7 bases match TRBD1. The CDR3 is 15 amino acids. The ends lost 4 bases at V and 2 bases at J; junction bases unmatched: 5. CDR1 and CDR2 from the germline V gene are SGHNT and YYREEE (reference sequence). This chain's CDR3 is CASSGAGGTNEKLFF. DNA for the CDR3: TGTGCCAGCAGCGGGGCAGGGGGTACTAATGAAAAACTGTTTTTT.

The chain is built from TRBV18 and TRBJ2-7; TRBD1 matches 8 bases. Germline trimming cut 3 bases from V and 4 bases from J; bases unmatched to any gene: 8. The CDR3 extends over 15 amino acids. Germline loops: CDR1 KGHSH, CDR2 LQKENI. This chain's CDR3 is CASSPSGTGGYEQYF. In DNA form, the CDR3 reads TGTGCCAGCTCACCTTCCGGGACAGGAGGTTACGAGCAGTACTTC.

For the CDR3, the DNA is TGTGCCAGCAGTTTAGGGGGGGGCAGGACCTACGAGCAGTACTTC. It translates to CASSLGGGRTYEQYF. This chain uses TRBV27 with TRBJ2-7; D perhaps matches TRBD2 (7 bases). The germline V and J ends were trimmed by 2 bases and 2 bases, with 13 bases remaining between them. The CDR3 length is 15 residues. Per the germline V gene, CDR1 is MNHEY and CDR2 is SMNVEV (reference sequence).

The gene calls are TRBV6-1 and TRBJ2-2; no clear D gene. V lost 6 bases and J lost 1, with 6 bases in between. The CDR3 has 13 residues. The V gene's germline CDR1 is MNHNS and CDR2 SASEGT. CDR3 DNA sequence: TGTGCCAGCAGGGTAGAGAACACCGGGGAGCTGTTTTTT. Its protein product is CASRVENTGELFF.

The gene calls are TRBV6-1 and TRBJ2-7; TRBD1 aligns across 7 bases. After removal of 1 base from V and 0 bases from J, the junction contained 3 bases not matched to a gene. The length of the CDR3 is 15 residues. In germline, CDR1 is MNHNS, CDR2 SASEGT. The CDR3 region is CASSEGQGDSYEQYF. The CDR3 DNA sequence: TGTGCCAGCAGTGAAGGTCAGGGGGACTCCTACGAGCAGTACTTC.

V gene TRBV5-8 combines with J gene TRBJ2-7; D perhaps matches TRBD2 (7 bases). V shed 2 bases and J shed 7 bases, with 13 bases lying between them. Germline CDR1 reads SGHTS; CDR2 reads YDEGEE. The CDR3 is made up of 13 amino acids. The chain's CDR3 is CASSFGGGREQYF. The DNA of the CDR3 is TGTGCCAGCAGCTTTGGGGGGGGCCGGGAGCAGTACTTC.

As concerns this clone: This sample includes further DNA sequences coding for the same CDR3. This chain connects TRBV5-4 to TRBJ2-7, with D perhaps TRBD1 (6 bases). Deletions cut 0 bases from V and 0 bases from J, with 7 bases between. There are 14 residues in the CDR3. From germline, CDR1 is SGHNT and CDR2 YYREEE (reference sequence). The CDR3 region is CASSLADSSYEQYF. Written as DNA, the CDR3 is TGTGCCAGCAGCTTGGCGGACAGCTCCTACGAGCAGTACTTC.